These 14 T cell receptor beta chains originate from one sample sequenced in a study of cytomegalovirus exposure and HLA in healthy donors. Sequenced by immunoSEQ multiplex PCR; TCRdb stores in-frame clones only, minus some. The sample shows 30,000 to 40,000 clones, roughly 93% of them seen only once. Sequencing was performed on PBMCs. Receptors originate from a young man in good health and CMV-seronegative.

This chain uses TRBV29-1 with TRBJ1-2; D is possibly TRBD1 (5 bases). Trimming removed 5 bases from V and 1 base from J, with 17 bases in between. The germline gives CDR1 SQVTM, CDR2 ANQGSEA. The CDR3 has 15 residues. This CDR3 is CSVHDSEESNYGYTF. The CDR3, as DNA: TGCAGCGTTCACGACAGTGAAGAAAGTAACTATGGCTACACCTTC. The variable domain in full, with the rest retrieved from reference TRBV29-1 and TRBJ1-2, is SAVISQKPSRDICQRGTSLTIQCQVDSQVTMMFWYRQQPGQSLTLIATANQGSEATYESGFVIDKFPISRPNLTFSTLTVSNMSPEDSSIYLCSVHDSEESNYGYTFGSGTRLTVV.

The chain couples TRBV11-1 to TRBJ2-5; 8 nucleotides align to TRBD2. The trim removed 1 base at V and 4 bases at J, leaving 5 bases unmatched. There are 15 residues in the CDR3. Germline V gene sequence: CDR1 SGHAT, CDR2 FQDESV (reference sequence). CDR3 coding DNA: TGTGCCAGCAGCTTAGAGGGCCGGGAGGGAGAGACCCAGTACTTC. It is translated as CASSLEGREGETQYF.

The V call is TRBV19, the J call TRBJ1-1; 8 bases agree with TRBD1. CDR1 is LNHDA, CDR2 SQIVND, per germline (reference sequence). The CDR3 contains 15 residues. Trimming cost V 5 bases and J 0 bases; bases outside gene matches: 5. CDR3 bases: TGTGCCAGTAGTGGAGTGGACAGGGTGAACACTGAAGCTTTCTTT. Translating gives CASSGVDRVNTEAFF.

The chain employs TRBV10-3 and TRBJ1-1; no definite D call. CDR1 is ENHRY and CDR2 is SYGVKD in the germline V gene. The CDR3 is 13 amino acids. Trimming cost V 4 bases and J 11 bases, with 17 bases left between them. The CDR3 is CAISVTDYNEAFF. The CDR3 DNA is TGTGCCATCAGTGTCACAGATTACAATGAGGCTTTCTTT.

This clone was counted only a few times. The chain recombines TRBV11-2 with TRBJ1-5; D gene ambiguous. CDR1 and CDR2 (germline): SGHAT, FQNNGV. The V and J ends lost 5 bases and 1 base respectively, with 12 bases between them. This CDR3 is 15 amino acids long. Here the CDR3 DNA reads TGTGCCAGCAGCCCCCACTTAGTGAGCAATCAGCCCCAGCATTTT. Protein sequence: CASSPHLVSNQPQHF.

This chain connects TRBV5-6 to TRBJ2-7, with TRBD2 identical over 7 bases. Germline CDR1 and CDR2: SGHDT and YYEEEE. J was trimmed by 5 bases and V by 1 base; bases with no gene match: 9. CDR3 length: 15 residues. CDR3 coding DNA: TGTGCCAGCAGCTTGCGAAGGGAGGGCCGGGACGAGCAGTACTTC. Its protein product is CASSLRREGRDEQYF.

The chain links TRBV6-4 to TRBJ2-2; 12 nucleotides agree with TRBD2. The CDR3 has 15 residues. The germline V gene has CDR1 MRHNA and CDR2 SNTAGT. V trimming: 7 bases; J trimming: 4 bases; junction bases outside the gene matches: 4. The CDR3 sequence: CASKETSGSTGELFF. The CDR3 nucleotides read TGTGCCAGCAAGGAGACTAGCGGGAGCACCGGGGAGCTGTTTTTT.

This chain connects TRBV7-9 to TRBJ1-2, with a weak D call TRBD1 (6 bases). From germline, CDR1 is SEHNR and CDR2 FQNEAQ (reference sequence). V gave up 1 base and J gave up 1 base, with 10 bases separating them. This CDR3 region has 15 residues. The CDR3 loop reads CASSLVQGYNYGYTF. The CDR3 coding sequence is TGTGCCAGCAGCTTAGTACAGGGATATAACTATGGCTACACCTTC.

The chain uses TRBV29-1 and TRBJ1-3; 7 bases are shared with TRBD1. After removal of 7 bases from V and 4 bases from J, the junction contained 4 bases not matched to a gene. The CDR3 totals 12 residues. CDR1 SQVTM and CDR2 ANQGSEA come from the germline V gene. The CDR3 bases are TGCAGCGCAACAGGGGACGGAAACACCATATATTTT. Protein sequence: CSATGDGNTIYF.

The gene calls are TRBV10-3 and TRBJ2-3; 11 nucleotides align to TRBD2. CDR1 is ENHRY and CDR2 is SYGVKD in the germline V gene. This CDR3 contains 15 residues. Trimming took 6 bases from V and 0 from J; bases not matched to a gene: 2. The CDR3 region has the DNA TGTGCCATCAGCCGGACTAGCGGGAGCACAGATACGCAGTATTTT. Translated: CAISRTSGSTDTQYF.

This chain uses TRBV6-6 with TRBJ2-1; no reliable D call. V was clipped by 5 bases and J by 7 bases, with 6 bases between them. Germline CDR1 and CDR2: MNHNY and SVGAGI (reference sequence). The CDR3 is 11 amino acids. The CDR3 nucleotides are TGTGCCAGCAGTCCTCGGAATGAGCAGTTCTTC. Its translation is CASSPRNEQFF.

The V and J genes are TRBV5-1 and TRBJ2-4, with 10 bases aligning to TRBD1. The V segment lost 3 bases and the J segment 2 bases; nucleotides outside the gene matches: 5. The CDR3 extends over 16 amino acids. Germline CDR1 SGHRS, CDR2 YFSETQ. The CDR3 DNA sequence: TGCGCCAGCAGCTCCGGACAGGGGGGGCCCAAAAACATTCAGTACTTC. This translates into CASSSGQGGPKNIQYF.

The chain has TRBV12-2 and TRBJ2-7; TRBD1 is the table's D call, not checked against the DNA. TRBV12-2 is described as a pseudogene. The CDR3 contains 14 residues. The DNA for the CDR3 is TGTGCAAGTCGCCCCGACGACAGCTCCTACGAGCAGTACTTC. Translating it yields CASRPDDSSYEQYF.

This clone was detected a few times. The V and J genes are TRBV6-5 and TRBJ1-6, with D unresolved. CDR3 length equals 12 residues. Trimming shortened V by 2 bases and J by 6 bases, and 2 bases separated the two germline ends. Germline loops: CDR1 MNHEY, CDR2 SVGAGI. CDR3 amino acids: CASSYLNSPLHF. The CDR3 bases are TGTGCCAGCAGTTACCTTAATTCACCCCTCCACTTT.